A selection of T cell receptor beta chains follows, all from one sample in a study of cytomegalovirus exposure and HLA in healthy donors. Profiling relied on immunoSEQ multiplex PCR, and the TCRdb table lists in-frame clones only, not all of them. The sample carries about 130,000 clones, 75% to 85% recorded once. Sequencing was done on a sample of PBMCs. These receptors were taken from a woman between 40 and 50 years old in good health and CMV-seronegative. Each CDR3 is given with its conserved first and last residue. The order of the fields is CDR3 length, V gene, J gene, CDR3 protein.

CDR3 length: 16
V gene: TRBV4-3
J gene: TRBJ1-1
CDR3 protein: CASSQEMSGAGTEAFF

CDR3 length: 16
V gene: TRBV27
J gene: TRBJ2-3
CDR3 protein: CASSLSSGRFRDTQYF

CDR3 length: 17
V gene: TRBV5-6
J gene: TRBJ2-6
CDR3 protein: CASSTSTGHSGANVLTF

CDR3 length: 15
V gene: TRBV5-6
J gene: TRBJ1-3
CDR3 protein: CASSTGQARGNTIYF

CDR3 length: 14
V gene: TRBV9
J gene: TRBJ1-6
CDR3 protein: CASSVTGQNSPLHF

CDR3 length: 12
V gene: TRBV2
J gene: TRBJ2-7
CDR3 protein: CASSPSSYEQYF

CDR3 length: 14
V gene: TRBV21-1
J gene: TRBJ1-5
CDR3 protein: CASHNGTVYQPQHF

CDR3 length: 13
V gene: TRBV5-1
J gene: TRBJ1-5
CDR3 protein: CASSLEVDRPKHF

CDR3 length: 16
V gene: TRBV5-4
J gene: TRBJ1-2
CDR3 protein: CASSFGGQAQSWGYTF

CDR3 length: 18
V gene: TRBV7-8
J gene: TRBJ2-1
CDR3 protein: CASSLGVTSGSVYNEQFF

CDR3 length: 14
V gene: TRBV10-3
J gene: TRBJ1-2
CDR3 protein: CAITADRGSYGYTF

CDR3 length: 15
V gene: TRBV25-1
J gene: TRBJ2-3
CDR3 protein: CASSELAGETDTQYF

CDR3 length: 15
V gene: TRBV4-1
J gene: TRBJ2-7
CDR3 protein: CASSQPDRSDYEQYF

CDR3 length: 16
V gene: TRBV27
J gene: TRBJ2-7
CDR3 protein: CASSSRGTLPGYEQYF

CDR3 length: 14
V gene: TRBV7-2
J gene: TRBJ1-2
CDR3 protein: CASSPSRDPYGYTF

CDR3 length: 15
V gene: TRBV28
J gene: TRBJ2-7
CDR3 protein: CASSLGGRSVYEQYF